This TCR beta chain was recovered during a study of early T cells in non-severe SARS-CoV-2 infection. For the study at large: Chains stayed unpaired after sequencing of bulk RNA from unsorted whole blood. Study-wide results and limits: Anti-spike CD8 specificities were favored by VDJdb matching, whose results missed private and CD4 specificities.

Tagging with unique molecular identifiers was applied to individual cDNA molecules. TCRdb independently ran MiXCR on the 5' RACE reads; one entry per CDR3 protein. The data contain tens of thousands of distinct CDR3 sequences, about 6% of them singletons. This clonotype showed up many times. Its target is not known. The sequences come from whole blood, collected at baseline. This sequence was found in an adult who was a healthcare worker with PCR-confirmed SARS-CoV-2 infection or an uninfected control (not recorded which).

CDR3 protein: CASSLTSANPQHF. The CDR3 nucleotides are TGTGCCAGCAGCCTGACCTCGGCCAATCCCCAGCATTTT. V and J are TRBV3-1 and TRBJ1-5; D is ambiguous. The CDR3 runs 13 residues. V was clipped by 4 bases and J by 10 bases, with 14 bases between them. CDR1 is LGHDT, CDR2 YNNKEL, per germline (reference sequence).